The 10 T cell receptor beta chains below all came from one sample that was sequenced in a study of blood T cells in healthy people across ages (dated by TCRdb to about 2015). The library came from 5' RACE. The reads were generated on an Illumina HiSeq 2500. A second PCR of roughly 7 to 11 cycles was performed with a sample-barcoded 5' primer and a J-beta primer mix. The public reads were reanalyzed by TCRdb: fastp trimming at Q25, MiXCR alignment, in-frame beta chains only. Here each entry gathers all rows of one CDR3 protein and keeps the most common genes and DNA. For this sample there are some 1,000,000 distinct CDR3 sequences; approximately 26% appear just once. Together, the top ten hold around 0.7% of the sample. These data were likewise used in another study, on T cells of mothers and their children.

Input material: blood. Receptors originate from a girl aged 2 to 9 in good health.

Turning to this clonotype: At one boundary the junction diverges from the germline segment, which might be a read error. The J gene is TRBJ2-5, the V gene TRBV2; the match to TRBD1 covers 11 bases. The germline gives CDR1 SNHLY, CDR2 FYNNEI. This CDR3 comprises 11 residues. CDR3 bases: TGTGCCAGCTCGCGGGACAGGGGGGAATTCTTC. As protein: CASSRDRGEFF. The whole variable domain, remainder taken from reference TRBV2 and TRBJ2-5, is EPEVTQTPSHQVTQMGQEVILRCVPISNHLYFYWYRQILGQKVEFLVSFYNNEISEKSEIFDDQFSVERPDGSNFTLKIRSTKLEDSAMYFCASSRDRGEFFGPGTRLLVL.

This clonotype was counted between two and nine times. This chain connects TRBV5-5 to TRBJ1-2; D uncertain. The CDR3 is made up of 16 amino acids. The germline V gene encodes CDR1 SGHKS and CDR2 YYEKEE (reference sequence). The V gene lost 5 bases and the J gene lost 1 base, with 18 bases spanning the gap. The CDR3 DNA follows: TGTGCCAGCAGTACACTGGGCACGGTTTATAACTATGGCTACACCTTC. It yields the protein CASSTLGTVYNYGYTF.

The chain couples TRBV25-1 to TRBJ1-3; D perhaps matches TRBD1 (6 bases). The ends were cut back, 7 bases at V and 4 bases at J, with 11 bases in the middle. CDR1 MGHDK and CDR2 SYGVNS come from the germline V gene. This CDR3 has 13 amino acids. In nucleotides, the CDR3 is TGTGCCAGCACCTCGGACAGAGGAAACACCATATATTTT. Translated, it gives CASTSDRGNTIYF.

This clonotype appeared once. The chain has TRBV3-1 and TRBJ2-1, with 9 bases fitting TRBD1. Germline assignment: CDR1 LGHDT and CDR2 YNNKEL (reference sequence). V was pared by 4 bases and J by 7 bases, with 8 bases of the junction left unmatched. The CDR3 is 15 amino acids. CDR3 in amino acids: CASSPLGTGSNEQFF. CDR3 DNA: TGTGCCAGCAGCCCACTCGGGACAGGGTCGAATGAGCAGTTCTTC.

This clonotype was observed a handful of times. V gene TRBV10-3 combines with J gene TRBJ2-1; D ambiguous. V lost 2 bases, J lost 0 bases, and 11 bases lay in between. The CDR3 contains 16 residues. Germline V gives CDR1 ENHRY, CDR2 SYGVKD. The chain's CDR3 is CAISENIMSSYNEQFF. The CDR3 DNA sequence: TGTGCCATCAGTGAGAACATAATGAGCTCCTACAATGAGCAGTTCTTC.

This clonotype came up a few times. The J gene is TRBJ2-7, the V gene TRBV20-1; no reliable D call. V lost 3 bases and J 2 bases, leaving 14 bases between the germline ends. Germline-derived CDR1 and CDR2 are DFQATT and SNEGSKA (reference sequence). This CDR3 comprises 14 residues. The CDR3 spells CSARPIPETYEQYF. In DNA, the CDR3 is TGCAGTGCTAGGCCCATACCGGAGACCTACGAGCAGTACTTC.

The J gene is TRBJ2-1, the V gene TRBV20-1, with 9 bases fitting TRBD2. CDR3 length equals 18 residues. The V and J ends lost 3 bases and 0 bases, in that order; junction bases with no gene match: 12. In germline, CDR1 is DFQATT, CDR2 SNEGSKA (reference sequence). The CDR3 bases are TGCAGTGCTAGTCCTCTTATAACTAGCGGGTCCTCCTACAATGAGCAGTTCTTC. Its protein product is CSASPLITSGSSYNEQFF.

This clonotype occurred a few times. V is TRBV5-1 and J is TRBJ1-1; D perhaps matches TRBD1 (6 bases). The length of the CDR3 is 16 residues. CDR1 is SGHRS, CDR2 YFSETQ, per germline. V shed 6 bases and J shed 1 base, with 19 bases lying between them. The CDR3, as DNA: TGCGCCAGCAAATGGGGGCAGGCCTTACAGAACACTGAAGCTTTCTTT. This sequence encodes CASKWGQALQNTEAFF.

The chain employs TRBV7-9 and TRBJ2-5, with 7 bases that match TRBD2. The junction had 11 bases not matched to a gene; V was cut back by 2 bases and J by 5 bases. Germline CDR1 is SEHNR and CDR2 is FQNEAQ (reference sequence). The CDR3 is 16 amino acids. CDR3 residues: CASSLLIRGSWETQYF. The CDR3 region has the DNA TGTGCCAGCAGCTTATTGATCCGCGGGAGTTGGGAGACCCAGTACTTC.

The chain couples TRBV29-1 to TRBJ2-5, with D possibly TRBD1 on 6 matching bases. Germline V gene data show CDR1 as SQVTM and CDR2 as ANQGSEA. V lost 1 base and J lost 5, with 11 bases in between. This CDR3 contains 13 residues. The CDR3 nucleotides read TGCAGCGTTGAAGGGGGGCGCGTTGAGACCCAGTACTTC. Amino acid sequence: CSVEGGRVETQYF.